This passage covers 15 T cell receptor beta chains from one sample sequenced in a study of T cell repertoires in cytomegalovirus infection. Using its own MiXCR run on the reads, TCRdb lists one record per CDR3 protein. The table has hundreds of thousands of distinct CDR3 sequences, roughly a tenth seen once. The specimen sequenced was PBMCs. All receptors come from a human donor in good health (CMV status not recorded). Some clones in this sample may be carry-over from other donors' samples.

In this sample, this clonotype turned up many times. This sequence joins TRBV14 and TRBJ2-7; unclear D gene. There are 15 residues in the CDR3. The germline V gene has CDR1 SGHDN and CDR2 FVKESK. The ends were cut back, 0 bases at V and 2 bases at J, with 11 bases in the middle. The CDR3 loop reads CASSQEGIFPYEQYF. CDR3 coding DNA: TGTGCCAGCAGCCAAGAGGGCATATTTCCCTACGAGCAGTACTTC.

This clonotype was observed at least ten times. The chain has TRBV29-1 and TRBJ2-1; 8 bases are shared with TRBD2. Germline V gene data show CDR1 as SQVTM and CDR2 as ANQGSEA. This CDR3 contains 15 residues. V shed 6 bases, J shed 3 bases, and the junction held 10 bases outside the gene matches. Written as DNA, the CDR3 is TGCAGCGTAACCCCCGGGGGGGGTTACTACAATGAGCAGTTCTTC. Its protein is CSVTPGGGYYNEQFF.

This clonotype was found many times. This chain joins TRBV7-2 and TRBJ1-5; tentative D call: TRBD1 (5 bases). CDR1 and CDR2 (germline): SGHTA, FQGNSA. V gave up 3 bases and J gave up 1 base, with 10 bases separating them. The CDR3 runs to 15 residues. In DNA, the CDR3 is TGTGCCAGCAGCTTGCGGCGGGGGAGCAATCAGCCCCAGCATTTT. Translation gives CASSLRRGSNQPQHF.

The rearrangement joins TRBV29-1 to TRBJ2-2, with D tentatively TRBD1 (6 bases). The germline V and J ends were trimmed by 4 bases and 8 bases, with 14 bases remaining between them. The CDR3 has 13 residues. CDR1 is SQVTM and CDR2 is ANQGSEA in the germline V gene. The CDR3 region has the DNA TGCAGCGTTGCCTCAGGGGTATGGGGGGAGCTGTTTTTT. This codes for CSVASGVWGELFF.

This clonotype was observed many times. CDR3 DNA sequence: TGCAGCGTTGATCTACTCGCGGGAGGGGGGGCCAAAAACATTCAGTACTTC. Amino acids: CSVDLLAGGGAKNIQYF. The chain uses TRBV29-1 and TRBJ2-4; 9 bases match TRBD2. V shed 3 bases and J 1 base; nucleotides not matched to a gene: 10. This CDR3 region has 17 residues. Germline CDR1 reads SQVTM; CDR2 reads ANQGSEA.

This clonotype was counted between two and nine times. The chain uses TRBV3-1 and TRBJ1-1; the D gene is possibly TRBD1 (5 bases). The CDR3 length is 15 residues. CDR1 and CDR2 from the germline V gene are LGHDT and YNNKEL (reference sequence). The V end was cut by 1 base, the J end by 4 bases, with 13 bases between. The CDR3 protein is CASSQVGGHRTEAFF. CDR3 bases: TGTGCCAGCAGCCAAGTAGGAGGACACCGCACTGAAGCTTTCTTT.

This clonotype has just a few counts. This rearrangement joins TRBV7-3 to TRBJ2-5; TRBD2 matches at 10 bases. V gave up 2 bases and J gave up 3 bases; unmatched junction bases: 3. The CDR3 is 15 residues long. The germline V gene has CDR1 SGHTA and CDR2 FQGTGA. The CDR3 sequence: CASSLLAGAKETQYF. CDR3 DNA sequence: TGTGCCAGCAGCTTACTAGCGGGGGCAAAAGAGACCCAGTACTTC.

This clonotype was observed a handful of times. The CDR3 DNA is TGTGCCAGCAGCCCCAGGGGATCCACCAGCACAGATACGCAGTATTTT. Residues: CASSPRGSTSTDTQYF. The V and J genes are TRBV3-1 and TRBJ2-3, with D possibly being TRBD1 (6 bases). V gave up 4 bases and J gave up 0 bases, with 14 bases separating them. CDR1 is LGHDT, CDR2 YNNKEL, per germline (reference sequence). The CDR3 is made up of 16 amino acids.

DNA for the CDR3: TGTGCCACCAGCAGAGAGCCAGCCTACTACGAGCAGTACTTC. Encoded protein: CATSREPAYYEQYF. The chain carries TRBV15 and TRBJ2-7; D unclear. The V gene's germline CDR1 is LNHNV and CDR2 YYDKDF (reference sequence). CDR3 length equals 14 residues. V was cut by 0 bases and J by 3 bases, with 9 bases left in between.

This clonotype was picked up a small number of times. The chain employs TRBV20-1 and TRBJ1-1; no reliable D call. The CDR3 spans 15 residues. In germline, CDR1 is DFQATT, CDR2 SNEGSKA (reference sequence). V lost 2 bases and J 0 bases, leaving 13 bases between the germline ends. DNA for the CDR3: TGCAGTGCTAGACCCTCTCCGATTATGAACACTGAAGCTTTCTTT. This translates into CSARPSPIMNTEAFF.

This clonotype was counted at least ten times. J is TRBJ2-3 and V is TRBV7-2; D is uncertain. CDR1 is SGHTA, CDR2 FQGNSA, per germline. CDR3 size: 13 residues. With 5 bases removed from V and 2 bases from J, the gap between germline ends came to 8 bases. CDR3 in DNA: TGTGCCAGCAGCCTTGCCGTCACAGATACGCAGTATTTT. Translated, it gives CASSLAVTDTQYF.

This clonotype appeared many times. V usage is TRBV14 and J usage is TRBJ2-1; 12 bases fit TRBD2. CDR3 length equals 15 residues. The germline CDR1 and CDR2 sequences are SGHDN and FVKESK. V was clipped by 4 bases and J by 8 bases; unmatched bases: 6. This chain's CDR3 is CASSPLAGGLDEQFF. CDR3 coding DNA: TGTGCCAGCAGCCCGCTAGCGGGGGGGCTAGATGAGCAGTTCTTC. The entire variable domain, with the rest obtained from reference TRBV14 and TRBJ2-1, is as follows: EAGVTQFPSHSVIEKGQTVTLRCDPISGHDNLYWYRRVMGKEIKFLLHFVKESKQDESGMPNNRFLAERTGGTYSTLKVQPAELEDSGVYFCASSPLAGGLDEQFFGPGTRLTVL.

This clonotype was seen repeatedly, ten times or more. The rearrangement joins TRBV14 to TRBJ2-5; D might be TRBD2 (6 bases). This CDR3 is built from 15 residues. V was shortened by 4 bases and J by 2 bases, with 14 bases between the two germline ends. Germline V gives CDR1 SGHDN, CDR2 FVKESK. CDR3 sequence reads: CASSPLGSLQETQYF. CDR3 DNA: TGTGCCAGCAGCCCCCTCGGGAGCCTACAAGAGACCCAGTACTTC.

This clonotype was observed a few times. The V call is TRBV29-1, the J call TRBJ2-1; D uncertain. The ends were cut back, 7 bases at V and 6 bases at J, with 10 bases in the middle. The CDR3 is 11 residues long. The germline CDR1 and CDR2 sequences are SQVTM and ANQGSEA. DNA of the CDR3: TGCAGCGGAAGACGGGCCAATGAGCAGTTCTTC. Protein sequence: CSGRRANEQFF.

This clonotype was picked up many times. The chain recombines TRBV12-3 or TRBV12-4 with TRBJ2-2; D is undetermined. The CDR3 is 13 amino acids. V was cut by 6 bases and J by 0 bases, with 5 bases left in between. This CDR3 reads CASRSTNTGELFF. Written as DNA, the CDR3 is TGTGCCAGCAGGTCTACGAACACCGGGGAGCTGTTTTTT.